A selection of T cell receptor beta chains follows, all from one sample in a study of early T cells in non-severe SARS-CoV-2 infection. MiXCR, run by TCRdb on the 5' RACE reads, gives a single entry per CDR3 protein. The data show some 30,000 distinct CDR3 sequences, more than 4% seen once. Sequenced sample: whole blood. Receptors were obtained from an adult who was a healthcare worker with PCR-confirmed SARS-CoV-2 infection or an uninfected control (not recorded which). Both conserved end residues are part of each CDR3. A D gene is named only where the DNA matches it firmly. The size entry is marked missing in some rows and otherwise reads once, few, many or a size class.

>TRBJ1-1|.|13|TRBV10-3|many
TGTGCCATCAGTGGGGACTCGAACACTGAAGCTTTCTTT
CAISGDSNTEAFF
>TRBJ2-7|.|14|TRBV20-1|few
TGCAGTGCTACGCCCGGGACGCGCTCCTACGAGCAGTACTTC
CSATPGTRSYEQYF
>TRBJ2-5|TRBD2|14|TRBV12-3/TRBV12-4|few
TGTGCCAGCACCGGGGGGGCCGAACAAGAGACCCAGTACTTC
CASTGGAEQETQYF
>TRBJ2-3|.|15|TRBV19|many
TGTGCCAGTAGTATTTCGAGCGGCCACACAGATACGCAGTATTTT
CASSISSGHTDTQYF
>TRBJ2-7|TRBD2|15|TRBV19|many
TGTGCCAGCAGTTCCGCGGGACTACCCCTTTACGAGCAGCACTTC
CASSSAGLPLYEQHF
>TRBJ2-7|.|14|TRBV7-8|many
TGTGCCAGCAGCTTAGTTGCCAGGGTAACCGAGCAGTACTTC
CASSLVARVTEQYF
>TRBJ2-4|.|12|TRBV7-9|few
TGTGCCAGCAGCTTAGACCGGGACATTCAGTACTTC
CASSLDRDIQYF
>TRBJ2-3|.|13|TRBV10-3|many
TGTGCCATCAGTGGAGGACCCACAGATACGCAGTATTTT
CAISGGPTDTQYF
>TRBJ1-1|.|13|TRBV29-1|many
TGCAGCGTGGGGACCTCACCAGACACTGAAGCTTTCTTT
CSVGTSPDTEAFF
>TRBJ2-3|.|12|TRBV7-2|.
TGTGCCAGCAGCATGACTAGTTTTCCGCAGTATTTT
CASSMTSFPQYF
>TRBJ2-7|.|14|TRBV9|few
TGTGCCAGCAGCTCGAAGGGTTTTGACTACGAGCAGTACTTC
CASSSKGFDYEQYF
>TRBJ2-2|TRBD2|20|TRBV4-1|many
TGCGCCAGCAGCCCCATCGGGCCTAGCGGGGGGCGATCGAACACCGGGGAGCTGTTTTTT
CASSPIGPSGGRSNTGELFF
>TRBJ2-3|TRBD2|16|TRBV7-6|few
TGTGCCAGCAGCCCTCTAGCGGGGGCCACCACAGATACGCAGTATTTT
CASSPLAGATTDTQYF
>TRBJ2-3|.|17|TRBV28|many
TGTGCCAGCAGTTTGGGCGGGGAAAAGGCTAGCACAGATACGCAGTATTTT
CASSLGGEKASTDTQYF
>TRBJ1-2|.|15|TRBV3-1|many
TGTGCCAGCAGCCAAGATAGTCAGGGTCGGTATGGCTACACCTTC
CASSQDSQGRYGYTF
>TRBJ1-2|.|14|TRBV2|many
TGTGCCAGCAGGGGCGACAGTTTTAACTATGGCTACACCTTC
CASRGDSFNYGYTF
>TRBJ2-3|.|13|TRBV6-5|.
TGTGCCAGCAGTTCCCCAAACGCAGATACGCAGTATTTT
CASSSPNADTQYF
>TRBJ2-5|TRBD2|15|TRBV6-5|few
TGTGCCAGCAAGGCTAGCGGGGGGCCACAAGAGACCCAGTACTTC
CASKASGGPQETQYF
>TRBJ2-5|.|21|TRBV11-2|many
TGTGCCAGCAGCTTCTTCCCGAGGCAGGGAGTAACTAGAGGAGACGGGGAGACCCAGTACTTC
CASSFFPRQGVTRGDGETQYF
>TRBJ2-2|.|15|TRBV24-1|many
TGTGCCACCAGTGGTGGGGCCAGTCTCACCGGGGAGCTGTTTTTT
CATSGGASLTGELFF
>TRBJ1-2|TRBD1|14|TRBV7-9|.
TGTGCCAGCAGCTATTCCACAGGGGTCAATGGCTACACCTTC
CASSYSTGVNGYTF
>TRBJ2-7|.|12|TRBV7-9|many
TGTGCCAGCAGGGGGTCCGACTACGAGCAGTACTTC
CASRGSDYEQYF
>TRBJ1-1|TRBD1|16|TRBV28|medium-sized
TGTGCCAGCAGTAAAATCCGGGACAGATCGAACACTGAAGCTTTCTTT
CASSKIRDRSNTEAFF
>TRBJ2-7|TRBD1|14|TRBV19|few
TGTGCCAGTAGTATGACAGGGTTTACCTACGAGCAGTACTTC
CASSMTGFTYEQYF
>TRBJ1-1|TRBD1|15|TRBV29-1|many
TGCAGCGTCGGGACAGGGGGTAGCGGGAACACTGAAGCTTTCTTT
CSVGTGGSGNTEAFF
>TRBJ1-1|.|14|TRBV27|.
TGTGCCAGCAGCTGGACTGACTTCGGGACTGAAGCTTTCTTT
CASSWTDFGTEAFF
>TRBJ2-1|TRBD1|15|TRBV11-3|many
TGTGCCAGCAGCTTCGACAGGGTCCCCTACAATGAGCAGTTCTTC
CASSFDRVPYNEQFF
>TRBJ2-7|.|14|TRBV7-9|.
TGTGCCAGCAGCCCCCCGACAGATCGCTACGAGCAGTACTTC
CASSPPTDRYEQYF
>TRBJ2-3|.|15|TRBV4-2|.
TGTGCCAGCAGCCCCCAGCGACTTAACACAGATACGCAGTATTTT
CASSPQRLNTDTQYF